This TCR beta chain was documented in a study of blood T cell repertoires in COVID-19. Study background: Material from acute and convalescent COVID-19 was sourced from the United States, Italy and Spain. PBMCs, B-cell-depleted T cells, or T cells were the source of the cDNA or gDNA that made up the material.

As handled by the study authors: Counts of nucleated cells, estimated from reference gene primer amplification, were obtained. Assay used: immunoSEQ multiplex PCR; TCRdb lists only in-frame clones, some missing. The DNA was the basis for D and trimming; V, J and clone size are from that table. The repertoire includes over 300,000 clones, around 90% of them detected once, and approximately 7% sits in the top ten. Sequencing was carried out using peripheral blood. This sequence was found in a man aged 18-30 years with active or convalescent COVID-19.

The CDR3 coding sequence is TGTGCCAGCTCACAAGACAGGGGTTTAACTGAAGCTTTCTTT. The encoded protein is CASSQDRGLTEAFF. This chain connects TRBV18 to TRBJ1-1; 8 positions agree with TRBD1. In germline, CDR1 is KGHSH, CDR2 LQKENI. Trimming took 4 bases from V and 5 from J; bases not matched to a gene: 6. The CDR3 has 14 amino acids.